This TCR beta chain was obtained from a study of T cells in Graves' hyperthyroidism and ophthalmopathy. RNA transcripts yielded amplified TCR beta CDR3 regions. TCR CDR3 regions were first amplified by RT-PCR with HTBI primers. From the multiplex PCR reads, TCRdb called clonotypes with MiXCR, one entry per CDR3 protein. Of 490,000 or so distinct CDR3 sequences in the sample, approximately 23% are singletons; the top ten hold about 49%. This TCR was sampled from a woman in her sixties or seventies with Graves' ophthalmopathy. Sequenced: blood.

For the CDR3, the DNA is TGTGCCAGCAGCCAAGGACAGCGGGGGACCCAGTACTTC. This translates into CASSQGQRGTQYF. The chain joins TRBV3-1 to TRBJ2-5; 7 bases line up with TRBD2. Per germline, CDR1 LGHDT and CDR2 YNNKEL (reference sequence). This CDR3 has 13 residues. V was pared by 1 base and J by 7 bases, with 3 bases of the junction left unmatched.